These 24 T cell receptor beta chains originate from one sample sequenced in a study of patients and donors after allogeneic stem cell transplantation. TCRdb re-called the RT-PCR reads through MiXCR, storing one row per CDR3 protein. The sample yields around 160,000 distinct CDR3 sequences, about 29% seen once. The sample taken for sequencing was blood, either unsorted or a sorted T cell fraction (not recorded which). Source of these receptors: a human donor who was either an allogeneic HSCT recipient or a stem cell or donor lymphocyte infusion donor (not recorded which). It is not recorded whose cells these are; they may come from a transplant donor.

This clonotype has more than one count but fewer than ten. The CDR3 protein is CSPLRNQNTEAFF. In DNA form, the CDR3 reads TGCAGTCCCCTAAGGAATCAGAACACTGAAGCTTTCTTT. The chain couples TRBV20-1 to TRBJ1-1; D call uncertain. The CDR3 runs to 13 residues. CDR1 DFQATT and CDR2 SNEGSKA come from the germline V gene (reference sequence). Trimming took off 8 bases at V and 1 base at J, with 14 bases between the two ends.

The V gene is TRBV7-2, the J gene TRBJ2-1; 12 bases fit TRBD2. CDR3 size: 17 residues. V lost 5 bases and J lost 0; bases outside the gene matches: 5. CDR1 and CDR2 (germline): SGHTA, FQGNSA. The CDR3 nucleotides read TGTGCCAGCAGCCGGACTAGCGGGGCAAGCTCCTACAATGAGCAGTTCTTC. As protein: CASSRTSGASSYNEQFF.

In this sample, this clonotype turned up a few times. This chain uses TRBV6-5 with TRBJ2-7; TRBD1 is a possible D gene (6 bases). This CDR3 has 14 amino acids. V was shortened by 0 bases and J by 4 bases, with 10 bases between the two germline ends. The germline gives CDR1 MNHEY, CDR2 SVGAGI. The CDR3 loop reads CASSYSGHSYEQYF. The DNA for the CDR3 is TGTGCCAGCAGTTACTCGGGACACTCATACGAGCAGTACTTC.

The table lists this clonotype with a few counts. The V call is TRBV30, the J call TRBJ2-1; D remains ambiguous. The CDR3 is made up of 12 amino acids. V gave up 7 bases and J gave up 8 bases, with 15 bases separating them. The germline V gene has CDR1 GTSNPN and CDR2 SVGIG (reference sequence). CDR3 protein: CALYLYVDEQFF. The CDR3 region has the DNA TGTGCCTTATACTTATACGTCGATGAGCAGTTCTTC. The full variable domain, in which reference TRBV30 and TRBJ2-1 provide the parts outside the CDR3, is SQTIHQWPATLVQPVGSPLSLECTVEGTSNPNLYWYRQAAGRGLQLLFYSVGIGQISSEVPQNLSASRPQDRQFILSSKKLLLSDSGFYLCALYLYVDEQFFGPGTRLTVL.

The CDR3: CASSQYSDNNEQFF. CDR3 DNA: TGTGCCAGCAGCCAATACTCCGATAACAATGAGCAGTTCTTC. V gene TRBV4-2 combines with J gene TRBJ2-1; no clear D. V was pared by 2 bases and J by 5 bases, with 10 bases between. Germline V lookup: CDR1 LGHNA, CDR2 YNFKEQ. This CDR3 is built from 14 residues.

This clonotype appeared a few times. The V gene is TRBV18, the J gene TRBJ1-2; D ambiguous. V shed 10 bases and J shed 6 bases, with 21 bases lying between them. CDR1 KGHSH and CDR2 LQKENI come from the germline V gene. The CDR3 runs 14 residues. The CDR3 loop reads CATQEEAQIHGYTF. As DNA, the CDR3 is TGTGCCACCCAGGAGGAAGCTCAAATCCATGGCTACACCTTC.

The chain recombines TRBV3-2 with TRBJ1-5. TRBV3-2 is designated a pseudogene. The CDR3 has 14 residues. The CDR3 sequence is CASSQTGDNQPQHF. The CDR3 nucleotides read TGTGCCAGCAGCCAGACCGGTGACAATCAGCCCCAGCATTTT.

This clonotype appeared a few times. The CDR3 nucleotides read TGCGCCAGCAGTACGGGGTACCAAGAGACCCAGTACTTC. Translated, it gives CASSTGYQETQYF. The gene calls are TRBV5-1 and TRBJ2-5, with a weak D call TRBD2 (5 bases). The ends were cut back, 5 bases at V and 0 bases at J, with 8 bases in the middle. CDR1 is SGHRS, CDR2 YFSETQ, per germline. CDR3 length equals 13 residues.

V gene TRBV6-2 or TRBV6-3 combines with J gene TRBJ2-7; D ambiguous. Between the trimmed V and J ends, which lost 8 bases and 2 bases, there was a span of 7 bases. CDR3 length: 11 residues. Looked up from germline, CDR1 is MNHEY and CDR2 is SVGEGT. CDR3 loop: CASSGAYEQYF. CDR3 nucleotides: TGTGCCAGCTCCGGAGCCTACGAGCAGTACTTC.

This clonotype was detected a few times. This chain joins TRBV20-1 and TRBJ1-1, with a tentative D call TRBD1 (6 bases). Germline V gene data show CDR1 as DFQATT and CDR2 as SNEGSKA (reference sequence). The V gene lost 3 bases and the J gene lost 3 bases, with 11 bases spanning the gap. The CDR3 runs 13 residues. This CDR3 reads CSARATGDTEAFF. CDR3 bases: TGCAGTGCTAGGGCGACAGGCGACACTGAAGCTTTCTTT.

The sample holds many counts of this clonotype. CDR3 in DNA: TGCGCCAGCAGCTCGGGACTCCCGAGGCGGAACACTGAAGCTTTCTTT. This translates into CASSSGLPRRNTEAFF. The genes are TRBV5-1 and TRBJ1-1; TRBD1 might be the D (5 bases). Germline V gives CDR1 SGHRS, CDR2 YFSETQ. Between the trimmed V and J ends, which lost 3 bases and 1 base, there was a span of 16 bases. The CDR3 covers 16 residues.

This rearrangement joins TRBV7-2 to TRBJ1-2; possible D gene TRBD1, 6 bases. Per the germline V gene, CDR1 is SGHTA and CDR2 is FQGNSA. There are 14 residues in the CDR3. V was clipped by 1 base and J by 7 bases, with 13 bases between them. CDR3 in amino acids: CASSLDREGGGYTF. CDR3 nucleotide sequence: TGTGCCAGCAGCTTAGACAGGGAGGGTGGTGGCTACACCTTC.

The table lists this clonotype with a few counts. The rearrangement uses TRBV10-3 and TRBJ1-2; D unclear. CDR1 ENHRY and CDR2 SYGVKD come from the germline V gene. V was shortened by 0 bases and J by 4 bases, with 9 bases between the two germline ends. The CDR3 runs 14 residues. The CDR3 sequence: CAISESTWAYGYTF. In DNA, the CDR3 is TGTGCCATCAGTGAGTCGACTTGGGCCTATGGCTACACCTTC.

This clonotype was counted between two and nine times. This sequence joins TRBV2 and TRBJ1-2; D not certain. CDR3 length: 14 residues. Trimming removed 4 bases at V and 2 bases at J, with 11 bases between. Germline CDR1 reads SNHLY; CDR2 reads FYNNEI. The CDR3 reads CASSVETINYGYTF. The CDR3 bases are TGTGCCAGCAGTGTTGAGACAATAAACTATGGCTACACCTTC.

This clonotype was recorded many times. V gene TRBV4-3 combines with J gene TRBJ1-2; a possible D gene is TRBD1 (5 bases). The CDR3 spans 14 residues. V lost 3 bases and J 3 bases, leaving 11 bases between the germline ends. The germline CDR1 and CDR2 sequences are LGHNA and YSLEER. CDR3 region: CASSHYRGDYGYTF. The CDR3, as DNA: TGCGCCAGCAGCCACTACCGGGGCGACTATGGCTACACCTTC.

About this clonotype itself: The junction and the germline gene differ at one end; a read error may be behind it. The J gene is TRBJ1-1, the V gene TRBV10-3; TRBD1 is a possible D gene (6 bases). The CDR3 loop spans 13 amino acids. Per germline, CDR1 ENHRY and CDR2 SYGVKD. The CDR3 loop is CAIKTGLGTEAFF. In DNA form, the CDR3 reads TGTGCTATCAAAACAGGGTTGGGCACTGAAGCTTTCTTT.

This clonotype was detected only a few times. V and J are TRBV5-1 and TRBJ2-3, with TRBD1 identical over 8 bases. Per the germline V gene, CDR1 is SGHRS and CDR2 is YFSETQ. J lost 6 bases, V lost 1 base, and 7 bases had no gene match. The CDR3 runs 15 residues. The CDR3 protein is CASSLLQGESDTQYF. The DNA of the CDR3 is TGCGCCAGCAGCTTGTTACAGGGGGAGTCGGATACGCAGTATTTT.

CDR3 region: CSAMGRLTNYGYTF. The CDR3 region has the DNA TGCAGTGCCATGGGGCGCCTAACTAACTATGGCTACACCTTC. The rearrangement uses TRBV20-1 and TRBJ1-2, with D maybe TRBD1 (5 bases). The CDR3 covers 14 residues. The V end was cut by 6 bases, the J end by 0 bases, with 14 bases between. Germline V gene data show CDR1 as DFQATT and CDR2 as SNEGSKA (reference sequence).

This clonotype turned up a few times. The chain is built from TRBV2 and TRBJ1-1; TRBD1 is a possible D gene (5 bases). V dropped 4 bases and J dropped 3 bases, with 12 bases sitting between them. Germline V gene sequence: CDR1 SNHLY, CDR2 FYNNEI. This CDR3 spans 14 amino acids. The CDR3 sequence is CASSVARADTEAFF. The CDR3 DNA sequence: TGTGCCAGCAGTGTAGCCAGGGCGGACACTGAAGCTTTCTTT.

This clonotype was seen more than once but under ten times. J is TRBJ2-6 and V is TRBV9, with D uncertain. Germline CDR1 is SGDLS and CDR2 is YYNGEE. The CDR3 has 13 residues. The ends were cut back, 2 bases at V and 2 bases at J, with 2 bases in the middle. CDR3 sequence (DNA): TGTGCCAGCAGCGTTACTGGGGCCAACGTCCTGACTTTC. This gives the protein CASSVTGANVLTF.

This clonotype was counted between two and nine times. This rearrangement joins TRBV6-2 or TRBV6-3 to TRBJ2-1; TRBD1 matches at 9 bases. CDR3 length equals 16 residues. Per germline, CDR1 MNHEY and CDR2 SVGEGT. Trimming took 6 bases from V and 8 from J; bases not matched to a gene: 14. CDR3: CASRPLGTGRKDEQFF. Here the CDR3 DNA reads TGTGCCAGCAGGCCCCTCGGGACAGGGAGGAAAGATGAGCAGTTCTTC.

This clonotype has a count of ten or more. This chain uses TRBV20-1 with TRBJ1-5; 10 bases are a match to TRBD1. The CDR3 spans 15 residues. CDR1 is DFQATT, CDR2 SNEGSKA, per germline (reference sequence). The ends lost 0 bases at V and 2 bases at J; junction bases unmatched: 1. The CDR3 is CSARDGTGGNQPQHF. For the CDR3, the DNA is TGCAGTGCTAGAGATGGGACAGGGGGCAATCAGCCCCAGCATTTT.

This clonotype was detected only a few times. CDR3 sequence (DNA): TGTGCCAGCAGTTTGGGAGGGGGCGTGAACACTGAAGCTTTCTTT. Protein: CASSLGGGVNTEAFF. This chain joins TRBV28 and TRBJ1-1; 7 bases agree with TRBD1. The CDR3 consists of 15 residues. Germline V lookup: CDR1 MDHEN, CDR2 SYDVKM. The V gene end was trimmed by 3 bases and the J gene end by 0 bases; junction bases not matched to a gene: 4.

The genes are TRBV6-6 and TRBJ1-1; D not certain. This CDR3 region has 13 residues. V was shortened by 6 bases and J by 0 bases, with 8 bases between the two germline ends. From germline, CDR1 is MNHNY and CDR2 SVGAGI (reference sequence). The CDR3 is CASRAKMNTEAFF. The CDR3 bases are TGTGCCAGCAGGGCGAAAATGAACACTGAAGCTTTCTTT.